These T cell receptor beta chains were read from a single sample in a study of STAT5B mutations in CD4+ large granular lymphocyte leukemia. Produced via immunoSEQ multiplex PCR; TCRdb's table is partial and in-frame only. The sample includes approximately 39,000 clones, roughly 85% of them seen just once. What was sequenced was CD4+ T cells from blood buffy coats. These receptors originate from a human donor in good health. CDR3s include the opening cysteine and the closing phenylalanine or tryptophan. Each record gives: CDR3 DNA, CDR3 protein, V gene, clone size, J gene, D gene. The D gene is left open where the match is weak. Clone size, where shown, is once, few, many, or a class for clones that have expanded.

TGTGCCAGCAGCAAGAGACAGGGGGGCACAGATACGCAGTATTTT,CASSKRQGGTDTQYF,TRBV11-3,.,TRBJ2-3,TRBD1
TGTGCCAGCAGTGAAATGCTTATAGATACGCAGTATTTT,CASSEMLIDTQYF,TRBV6-1,.,TRBJ2-3,.
TGTGCCAGCAGGGCAGCGGGTCCCAGGAGCTCGCAGTATTTT,CASRAAGPRSSQYF,TRBV9,.,TRBJ2-3,.
TGTGCCAGCTTACGCGGAACAGACACTGAAGCTTTCTTT,CASLRGTDTEAFF,TRBV18,.,TRBJ1-1,.
TGCAGCGTGAGACAGGGGGGCACAGATACGCAGTATTTT,CSVRQGGTDTQYF,TRBV29-1,.,TRBJ2-3,TRBD1
TGTGCCAGCAGCGTAAGACCTGACTATGGCTACACCTTC,CASSVRPDYGYTF,TRBV9,once,TRBJ1-2,.
TGCGCCAGCAGCGGTCAGGGGACCCTCCACACTGAAGCTTTCTTT,CASSGQGTLHTEAFF,TRBV5-1,.,TRBJ1-1,.
TGTGCCAGCAGCTTAGAGGACAGGGCTGGCTACACCTTC,CASSLEDRAGYTF,TRBV7-9,once,TRBJ1-2,TRBD1
TGTGCCAGCAGCCGTGGGACTAGCGTAAATGAGCAGTTCTTC,CASSRGTSVNEQFF,TRBV7-3,.,TRBJ2-1,TRBD2
TGTGCCAGCTCACGGGACAGTCAAGAGACCCAGTACTTC,CASSRDSQETQYF,TRBV18,.,TRBJ2-5,TRBD1
TGTGCCAGCAGCTCAAGAGGTGCCGACGGGGTCCCCAGGGGAGCTTTCTTT,CASSSRGADGVPRGAFF,TRBV11-2,.,TRBJ1-1,.
TGCAGCGCCCATGAAGGACAGGGGTTTACGGAGACCCAGTACTTC,CSAHEGQGFTETQYF,TRBV29-1,.,TRBJ2-5,TRBD1
TGTGCCAGCTCGACAGGGGAATCCACTGAAGCTTTCTTT,CASSTGESTEAFF,TRBV18,.,TRBJ1-1,TRBD1
TGTGCCAGTAGTACCGAAGTAGTCACCGGGGAGCTGTTTTTT,CASSTEVVTGELFF,TRBV19,.,TRBJ2-2,.
TGTGCCAGCAGTGAACGGGGGCGGGGAGATACGCAGTATTTT,CASSERGRGDTQYF,TRBV2,.,TRBJ2-3,.
TGCGCCAGCAGCGCGGGGGGGGCAAAGGCTGGGGCCAACGTCCTGACTTTC,CASSAGGAKAGANVLTF,TRBV5-1,.,TRBJ2-6,TRBD2
TGTGCCAGCAGCGTAGGGCAGGGCAATCAGCCCCAGCATTTT,CASSVGQGNQPQHF,TRBV9,.,TRBJ1-5,.
TGTGCCAGCAGTAGCAGACAGGGAGACTCCTACGAGCAGTACTTC,CASSSRQGDSYEQYF,TRBV6-1,.,TRBJ2-7,TRBD1
TGCAGCGCAGTTGGGGTGCACGGCTACACCTTC,CSAVGVHGYTF,TRBV29-1,.,TRBJ1-2,.
TGTGCCAGCAGTCCCCCCACAGGGCGCAATCAGCCCCAGCATTTT,CASSPPTGRNQPQHF,TRBV28,.,TRBJ1-5,.
TGTGCTAGTGGTTTATCCCAGGGGCCCGGCTACACCTTC,CASGLSQGPGYTF,TRBV12-5,.,TRBJ1-2,.
TGTGCCAGCAGCAAGACAGGGGTCAGCTCCTACGAGCAGTACTTC,CASSKTGVSSYEQYF,TRBV28,.,TRBJ2-7,TRBD1
TGTGCCAGCAGTGAATCCAGGGGGCTTGGGGCCAACGTCCTGACTTTC,CASSESRGLGANVLTF,TRBV25-1,.,TRBJ2-6,TRBD1
TGTGCCAGTACCAATGGGGGTGCAGGGTGGTATGGCTACACCTTC,CASTNGGAGWYGYTF,TRBV19,.,TRBJ1-2,.
TGTGCCTGGAGTCGGGTTTCCTACGAGCAGTACTTC,CAWSRVSYEQYF,TRBV30,.,TRBJ2-7,.
TGTGCCAGCAGCCCGACAGCTAACTATGGCTACACCTTC,CASSPTANYGYTF,TRBV7-3,.,TRBJ1-2,.
TGTGCCAGCAACCCGGGACAGTCCTACGAGCAGTACTTC,CASNPGQSYEQYF,TRBV28,.,TRBJ2-7,TRBD1
TGTGCCAGCAGCTTATCGGTAGCTGGGAAAGAGACCCAGTACTTC,CASSLSVAGKETQYF,TRBV7-3,.,TRBJ2-5,.
TGTGCCAGCAGCTCATTCGGACAGGGCGAGACCCAGTACTTC,CASSSFGQGETQYF,TRBV11-2,.,TRBJ2-5,TRBD1
TGTGCCAGCAGCCGGGGACAGGGGCCCGCAGATACGCAGTATTTT,CASSRGQGPADTQYF,TRBV5-6,.,TRBJ2-3,TRBD1
TGTGCCAGCAGGGGAGGGTCAGGGGGTCAGCCCCAGCATTTT,CASRGGSGGQPQHF,TRBV2,medium-sized,TRBJ1-5,TRBD1
TGCGCCAGCAGCTTAGACCCTGGGGGAAGGGGCGCCTACGAGCAGTACTTC,CASSLDPGGRGAYEQYF,TRBV5-1,.,TRBJ2-7,.
TGCGCCAGCAGCTCCCCGGTGGGGGCGGGATCCGACGAGCAGTACTTC,CASSSPVGAGSDEQYF,TRBV5-1,.,TRBJ2-7,.
TGTGCCAGCAGCTTCTACCCAGGGGACCCCTATGGCTACACCTTC,CASSFYPGDPYGYTF,TRBV7-9,.,TRBJ1-2,.
TGTGCCAGCAGCTTAGATACTAATGGCTACACCTTC,CASSLDTNGYTF,TRBV11-3,.,TRBJ1-2,.
TGTGCCAGCAGCGTGGGACTAGCGGGGACAGATACGCAGTATTTT,CASSVGLAGTDTQYF,TRBV13,.,TRBJ2-3,TRBD2
TGTGCCATCAGTGGACAGGGGTCTATCTACGAGCAGTACTTC,CAISGQGSIYEQYF,TRBV10-3,.,TRBJ2-7,TRBD1
TGTGCCAGCATCACCGGGACGGCCATGAACACTGAAGCTTTCTTT,CASITGTAMNTEAFF,TRBV28,.,TRBJ1-1,.